This TCR beta chain was observed in a study of blood T cell repertoires in COVID-19. Overall study context: There were acute and convalescent COVID-19 samples, and they came from the United States, Italy and Spain. Sample material is recorded as cDNA or gDNA derived from T cells, B-cell-depleted T cells, or PBMCs.

Everyone who took part was about 18 to 90 years old, and they came from about two dozen US areas. Participants' reported clinical history set cohort assignment. CDR1 is ENHRY and CDR2 is SYGVKD in the germline V gene. The CDR3 covers 14 residues. V gave up 4 bases and J gave up 1 base, with 10 bases separating them. TCRdb's table, derived via immunoSEQ multiplex PCR, lists solely in-frame clones and lacks some. The table shows about 160,000 clones, with 65% to 85% occurring only once. Sequencing input: PBMCs or T cells enriched from blood (not recorded which). The sequence was collected from a woman aged 40 to 55 with acute COVID-19. The chain links TRBV10-3 to TRBJ2-5; the D gene is possibly TRBD1 (7 bases). In DNA, the CDR3 is TGTGCCATCAGTGGACAGGGACTCCAAGAGACCCAGTACTTC. Its protein product is CAISGQGLQETQYF.